The T cell receptor beta chain under discussion was sequenced for a study of T cells in Graves' hyperthyroidism and ophthalmopathy. V lost 7 bases to trimming and J lost 1 base, with 11 bases between them. The CDR3 contains 14 residues. Germline V gives CDR1 MGHDK, CDR2 SYGVNS. This clonotype was seen many times. Under 3 months was the duration of disease in ophthalmopathy patients, who also had a Clinical Activity Score of at least 3 and a NOSPECS grade of at least 4. Amplification targeted TCR beta CDR3 regions from RNA transcripts. HTBI primers were employed in a first-round RT-PCR of the TCR CDR3. Via MiXCR, TCRdb re-called the multiplex PCR reads, giving one row per CDR3 protein. The table has some 490,000 distinct CDR3 sequences, 15% to 20% seen once; the top ten hold less than 30%.

This chain connects TRBV25-1 to TRBJ2-1, with unresolved D. This receptor was taken from a woman in her 30s with Graves' ophthalmopathy. Sequenced material: blood. DNA for the CDR3: TGTGCCAGCATTGTTTGTTGTTCCTACAATGAGCAGTTCTTC. Encoded protein: CASIVCCSYNEQFF.